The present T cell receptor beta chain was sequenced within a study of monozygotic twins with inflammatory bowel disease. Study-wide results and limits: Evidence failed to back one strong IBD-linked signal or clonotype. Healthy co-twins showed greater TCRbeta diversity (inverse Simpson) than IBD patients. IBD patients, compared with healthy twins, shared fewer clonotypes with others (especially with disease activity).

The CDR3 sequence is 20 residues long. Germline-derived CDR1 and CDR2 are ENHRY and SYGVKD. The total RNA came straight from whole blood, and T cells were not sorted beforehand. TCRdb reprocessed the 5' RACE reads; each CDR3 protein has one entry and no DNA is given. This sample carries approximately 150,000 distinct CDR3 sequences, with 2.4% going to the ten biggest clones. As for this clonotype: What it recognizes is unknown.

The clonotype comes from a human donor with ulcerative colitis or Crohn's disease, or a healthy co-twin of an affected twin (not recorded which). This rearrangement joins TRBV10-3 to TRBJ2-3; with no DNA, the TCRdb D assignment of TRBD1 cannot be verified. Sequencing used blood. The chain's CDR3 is CAIRAFVAGSWVGGTDTQYF.